Below are 32 T cell receptor beta chains sequenced from a single sample in a study of blood T cell repertoires in COVID-19 (dated by TCRdb to about 2020). The library was prepared using the immunoSEQ multiplex PCR assay. The table was pulled from immuneACCESS by TCRdb, which kept in-frame rearrangements only. Such tables lose some clones; where checked, under half of the loss comes from unresolved V genes, and the rest has no known cause. The sample has 200,000 to 300,000 clones on record, 75% to 85% of them singletons. The biggest ten clones account for roughly 4.7% of the sample. Sequenced material: peripheral blood. These receptors all come from a woman in her 70s with acute or convalescent COVID-19.

This chain connects TRBV5-1 to TRBJ1-1; D is possibly TRBD1 (6 bases). CDR3 size: 15 residues. Germline V lookup: CDR1 SGHRS, CDR2 YFSETQ. The V end was cut by 3 bases, the J end by 1 base, with 13 bases between. CDR3 bases: TGCGCCAGCAGCTCCGACGGACAGCCGAACACTGAAGCTTTCTTT. Protein: CASSSDGQPNTEAFF.

This CDR3 is CASSPGQGVTDTQYF. CDR3 bases: TGTGCCAGCTCACCAGGACAGGGGGTCACAGATACGCAGTATTTT. The chain employs TRBV18 and TRBJ2-3; 10 positions match TRBD1. V lost 2 bases and J lost 2; bases outside the gene matches: 1. There are 15 residues in the CDR3. Germline CDR1 KGHSH, CDR2 LQKENI.

V usage is TRBV5-1 and J usage is TRBJ2-7; D remains unclear. This CDR3 has 15 amino acids. Germline V gives CDR1 SGHRS, CDR2 YFSETQ. V was shortened by 0 bases and J by 0 bases, with 10 bases between the two germline ends. The chain's CDR3 is CASSLVPGSSYEQYF. Written as DNA, the CDR3 is TGCGCCAGCAGCTTGGTCCCCGGTTCCTCCTACGAGCAGTACTTC.

A word on this clone: Other DNA sequences in this sample translate to the same CDR3. The chain joins TRBV5-5 to TRBJ1-1, with D hard to call. V was pared by 0 bases and J by 0 bases, with 9 bases between. This CDR3 is 15 amino acids long. Germline V CDR1 and CDR2: SGHKS, YYEKEE (reference sequence). CDR3 residues: CASSLVPGMNTEAFF. The CDR3 DNA sequence: TGTGCCAGCAGCTTGGTACCAGGTATGAACACTGAAGCTTTCTTT.

V usage is TRBV9 and J usage is TRBJ1-2; D may be TRBD1 (6 bases). V gave up 0 bases and J gave up 6 bases, with 9 bases separating them. CDR1 and CDR2 (germline): SGDLS, YYNGEE. The CDR3 is 13 residues long. The CDR3 spells CASSVVQGDGYTF. CDR3 in DNA: TGTGCCAGCAGCGTAGTACAGGGTGATGGCTACACCTTC.

This clone was seen a single time. The chain couples TRBV12-3 or TRBV12-4 to TRBJ1-1; no definite D call. Trimming removed 1 base at V and 8 bases at J, with 11 bases between. This CDR3 contains 13 residues. CDR3 nucleotide sequence: TGTGCCAGCAGTTTAGGCCAGAATTACGAAGCTTTCTTT. This sequence encodes CASSLGQNYEAFF.

This clone has just one count. The genes are TRBV4-3 and TRBJ1-5; TRBD1 agrees at 7 bases. The germline gives CDR1 LGHNA, CDR2 YSLEER. V lost 0 bases and J lost 4; bases outside the gene matches: 9. There are 17 residues in the CDR3. The CDR3 DNA reads TGCGCCAGCAGCCAAGACCGATCCGGGACAGTTAATCAGCCCCAGCATTTT. Translated: CASSQDRSGTVNQPQHF.

The genes are TRBV4-1 and TRBJ2-7; maybe TRBD2 (5 bases). The CDR3 has 13 amino acids. The germline V and J ends were trimmed by 5 bases and 0 bases, with 8 bases remaining between them. Germline CDR1 MGHRA, CDR2 YSYEKL. The chain's CDR3 is CASSGGSSYEQYF. DNA of the CDR3: TGCGCCAGCAGCGGAGGCAGCTCCTACGAGCAGTACTTC.

The rearrangement uses TRBV5-4 and TRBJ2-5, with D unresolved. The CDR3 is 14 residues long. Germline values: CDR1 SGHNT, CDR2 YYREEE (reference sequence). V lost 5 bases to trimming and J lost 0 bases, with 11 bases between them. The CDR3 here is CASSSTRNQETQYF. In nucleotides, the CDR3 is TGTGCCAGCAGTTCGACAAGGAACCAAGAGACCCAGTACTTC.

The chain has TRBV4-3 and TRBJ2-5; D is unclear. This CDR3 spans 13 amino acids. Trimming took off 4 bases at V and 5 bases at J, with 11 bases between the two ends. Germline V CDR1 and CDR2: LGHNA, YSLEER. The CDR3 region is CASSLVDGETQYF. DNA for the CDR3: TGCGCCAGCAGCCTTGTCGATGGCGAGACCCAGTACTTC.

The rearrangement joins TRBV9 to TRBJ1-2, with TRBD1 as a possible D gene (6 bases). The CDR3 is 17 residues long. Germline CDR1 and CDR2: SGDLS and YYNGEE. The V and J ends lost 3 bases and 4 bases respectively, with 22 bases between them. The CDR3 DNA reads TGTGCCAGCAGCGCCGAAGGAGGACAGATGAGGCCCTATGGCTACACCTTC. Protein: CASSAEGGQMRPYGYTF.

The chain employs TRBV10-3 and TRBJ1-2; maybe TRBD1 (5 bases). The CDR3 is made up of 14 amino acids. CDR1 is ENHRY and CDR2 is SYGVKD in the germline V gene. Deletions cut 0 bases from V and 8 bases from J, with 13 bases between. The chain's CDR3 is CAISESRQGSGYTF. CDR3 nucleotides: TGTGCCATCAGTGAGTCAAGGCAGGGTAGCGGCTACACCTTC.

In nucleotides, the CDR3 is TGTGCCAGCAGCGTAACGGACAGCCCGAACACCGGGGAGCTGTTTTTT. Translating gives CASSVTDSPNTGELFF. The chain combines TRBV9 with TRBJ2-2; maybe TRBD1 (6 bases). This CDR3 region has 16 residues. Germline V gives CDR1 SGDLS, CDR2 YYNGEE. The V end lost 1 base, the J end lost 0 bases, and 10 bases lay between the germline ends.

CDR3 loop: CASSYGGTEYQPQHF. The CDR3, as DNA: TGTGCCAGCAGTTATGGGGGGACGGAATATCAGCCCCAGCATTTT. The chain couples TRBV6-2 or TRBV6-3 to TRBJ1-5; tentatively, D is TRBD1 (5 bases). V was pared by 3 bases and J by 5 bases, with 14 bases between. Germline CDR1 and CDR2: MNHEY and SVGEGT. This CDR3 comprises 15 residues.

This chain connects TRBV6-5 to TRBJ1-2, with 10 positions matching TRBD1. The V gene's germline CDR1 is MNHEY and CDR2 SVGAGI. J gave up 3 bases and V 4 bases, and 2 bases lay outside the gene matches. The CDR3 loop spans 14 amino acids. The chain's CDR3 is CASSLTGGHYGYTF. The CDR3 DNA reads TGTGCCAGCAGTTTGACAGGGGGCCACTATGGCTACACCTTC.

CDR3 residues: CASTTDRVFVNEQFF. In DNA, the CDR3 is TGTGCCAGCACCACGGACAGGGTGTTTGTCAATGAGCAGTTCTTC. This chain links TRBV7-2 with TRBJ2-1, with 8 bases identical to TRBD1. The CDR3 covers 15 residues. Germline lookup yields CDR1 SGHTA and CDR2 FQGNSA. V dropped 7 bases and J dropped 6; count of bases not matched to a gene: 11.

The chain has TRBV4-2 and TRBJ1-4, with 10 bases fitting TRBD1. The CDR3 loop spans 15 amino acids. CDR1 is LGHNA and CDR2 is YNFKEQ in the germline V gene. After removal of 4 bases from V and 3 bases from J, the junction contained 2 bases not matched to a gene. Here the CDR3 reads CASSPGQGANEKLFF. Written as DNA, the CDR3 is TGTGCCAGCAGCCCTGGACAGGGGGCTAATGAAAAACTGTTTTTT.

J is TRBJ2-5 and V is TRBV24-1, with TRBD1 as a possible D gene (6 bases). The CDR3 spans 14 residues. Germline V lookup: CDR1 KGHDR, CDR2 SFDVKD. Trimming cost V 5 bases and J 2 bases, with 11 bases left between them. CDR3 nucleotides: TGTGCCACCAGTGCCCGTGGACAGCAAGAGACCCAGTACTTC. It is translated as CATSARGQQETQYF.

This sequence joins TRBV7-2 and TRBJ2-1, with 7 bases matching TRBD2. The germline V gene encodes CDR1 SGHTA and CDR2 FQGNSA. V lost 1 base, J lost 5 bases, and 8 bases stayed unmatched. The CDR3 consists of 16 residues. In DNA form, the CDR3 reads TGTGCCAGCAGCTTAGGTGCGGGGGTGCGCCACAATGAGCAGTTCTTC. Translated: CASSLGAGVRHNEQFF.

This chain joins TRBV18 and TRBJ1-3; 8 bases map to TRBD1. Trimming at V came to 4 bases and at J to 3 bases, leaving 8 bases not matched to a gene. In germline, CDR1 is KGHSH, CDR2 LQKENI. The CDR3 sequence is 16 residues long. The CDR3 loop reads CASSQRTGHGGNTIYF. The CDR3 nucleotides read TGTGCCAGCTCACAAAGGACAGGGCACGGTGGAAACACCATATATTTT.

The chain recombines TRBV10-3 with TRBJ1-4; TRBD1 matches at 10 bases. J lost 0 bases, V lost 10 bases, and 5 bases had no gene match. Germline CDR1 and CDR2: ENHRY and SYGVKD. The CDR3 sequence is 15 residues long. The CDR3 sequence: CATGTGAATNEKLFF. In DNA form, the CDR3 reads TGTGCCACCGGGACAGGGGCAGCAACTAATGAAAAACTGTTTTTT.

This clone was found a few times. The chain has TRBV5-1 and TRBJ2-3, with unresolved D. Trimming removed 0 bases from V and 0 bases from J, with 14 bases in between. The CDR3 is made up of 17 amino acids. From germline, CDR1 is SGHRS and CDR2 YFSETQ. The CDR3 here is CASSLAPRRSSTDTQYF. The CDR3, as DNA: TGCGCCAGCAGCTTGGCGCCAAGGCGGTCTAGCACAGATACGCAGTATTTT.

The CDR3 protein is CASTWGPTRSSPLHF. In DNA form, the CDR3 reads TGTGCCAGCACTTGGGGCCCCACTCGAAGCTCACCCCTCCACTTT. The V call is TRBV6-6, the J call TRBJ1-6; maybe TRBD1 (5 bases). The CDR3 spans 15 residues. Germline loops: CDR1 MNHNY, CDR2 SVGAGI (reference sequence). Trimming removed 7 bases from V and 10 bases from J, with 20 bases in between.

The J gene is TRBJ2-7, the V gene TRBV2, with D uncertain. V was clipped by 0 bases and J by 2 bases, with 8 bases between them. Germline loops: CDR1 SNHLY, CDR2 FYNNEI. This CDR3 contains 14 residues. CDR3 amino acids: CASSEALSAYEQYF. Here the CDR3 DNA reads TGTGCCAGCAGTGAAGCGTTGTCGGCCTACGAGCAGTACTTC.

The V and J genes are TRBV5-1 and TRBJ2-2; D remains unclear. The CDR3 length is 15 residues. V was shortened by 0 bases and J by 0 bases, with 6 bases between the two germline ends. Germline assignment: CDR1 SGHRS and CDR2 YFSETQ. The CDR3 region is CASSLVNSNTGELFF. For the CDR3, the DNA is TGCGCCAGCAGCTTGGTAAACTCGAACACCGGGGAGCTGTTTTTT. The variable domain in full, completed from reference TRBV5-1 and TRBJ2-2, reads KAGVTQTPRYLIKTRGQQVTLSCSPISGHRSVSWYQQTPGQGLQFLFEYFSETQRNKGNFPGRFSGRQFSNSRSEMNVSTLELGDSALYLCASSLVNSNTGELFFGEGSRLTVL.

The rearrangement links TRBV27 to TRBJ1-1; weak D call: TRBD1 (6 bases). From germline, CDR1 is MNHEY and CDR2 SMNVEV (reference sequence). This CDR3 comprises 14 residues. V was pared by 5 bases and J by 1 base, with 11 bases between. The CDR3: CASSRQDSNTEAFF. The CDR3 DNA reads TGTGCCAGCAGTCGACAGGATTCGAACACTGAAGCTTTCTTT.

This chain connects TRBV27 to TRBJ2-3; D is possibly TRBD2 (5 bases). This CDR3 contains 17 residues. Germline V lookup: CDR1 MNHEY, CDR2 SMNVEV (reference sequence). V was clipped by 3 bases and J by 2 bases, with 18 bases between them. The CDR3 nucleotides are TGTGCCAGCAGTTTGGTTTTCGAGGACTGGTTCACAGATACGCAGTATTTT. This gives the protein CASSLVFEDWFTDTQYF.

The gene calls are TRBV5-1 and TRBJ1-1; D may be TRBD1 (6 bases). CDR3 length: 14 amino acids. V lost 4 bases and J 3 bases, leaving 13 bases between the germline ends. The germline V gene encodes CDR1 SGHRS and CDR2 YFSETQ. DNA for the CDR3: TGCGCCAGCAGCACCAATTCAGGGGACACTGAAGCTTTCTTT. Protein: CASSTNSGDTEAFF.

This chain connects TRBV2 to TRBJ2-3; tentative D call: TRBD2 (5 bases). The CDR3 loop spans 14 amino acids. Trimming took off 7 bases at V and 2 bases at J, with 13 bases between the two ends. Germline V lookup: CDR1 SNHLY, CDR2 FYNNEI. CDR3 bases: TGTGCCAGCAACACTAGAGGCGACACAGATACGCAGTATTTT. Encoded protein: CASNTRGDTDTQYF.

CDR3 region: CASSSDRSYSNQPQHF. The CDR3 nucleotides are TGTGCCAGCAGTTCGGACAGGTCCTATAGCAATCAGCCCCAGCATTTT. V is TRBV6-5 and J is TRBJ1-5; 7 bases fit TRBD1. This CDR3 is 16 amino acids long. After removal of 4 bases from V and 0 bases from J, the junction contained 6 bases not matched to a gene. Germline V gene lookup returns CDR1 MNHEY and CDR2 SVGAGI.

This sequence joins TRBV21-1 and TRBJ1-2; the table's TRBD1 call for D was not verified on the DNA. TRBV21-1 is given as a pseudogene. The CDR3 contains 17 residues. The CDR3: CASSSFYSRARNYGYTF. The CDR3 region has the DNA TGTGCCAGCAGCTCTTTCTATAGCAGGGCCAGGAACTATGGCTACACCTTC.

The chain is built from TRBV4-1 and TRBJ1-1, with D possibly being TRBD1 (5 bases). Germline V CDR1 and CDR2: MGHRA, YSYEKL. The CDR3 sequence is 15 residues long. V lost 4 bases and J 1 base, leaving 13 bases between the germline ends. CDR3 DNA sequence: TGCGCCAGCAGCCCATTAGGGGAATGGAACACTGAAGCTTTCTTT. It yields the protein CASSPLGEWNTEAFF.